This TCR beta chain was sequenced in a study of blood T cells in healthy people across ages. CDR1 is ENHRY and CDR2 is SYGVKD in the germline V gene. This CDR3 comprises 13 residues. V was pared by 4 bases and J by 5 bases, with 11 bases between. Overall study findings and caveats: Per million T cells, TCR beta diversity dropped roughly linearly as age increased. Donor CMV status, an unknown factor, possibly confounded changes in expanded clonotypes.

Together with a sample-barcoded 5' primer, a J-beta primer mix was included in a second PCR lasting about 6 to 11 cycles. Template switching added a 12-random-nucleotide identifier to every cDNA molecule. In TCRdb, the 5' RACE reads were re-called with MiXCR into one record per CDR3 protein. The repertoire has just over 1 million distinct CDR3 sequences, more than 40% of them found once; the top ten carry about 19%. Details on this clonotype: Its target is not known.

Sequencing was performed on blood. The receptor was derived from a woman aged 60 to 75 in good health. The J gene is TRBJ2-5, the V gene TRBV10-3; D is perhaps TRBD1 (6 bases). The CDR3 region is CAISAPGEETQYF. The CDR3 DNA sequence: TGTGCCATCAGTGCCCCAGGGGAGGAGACCCAGTACTTC.